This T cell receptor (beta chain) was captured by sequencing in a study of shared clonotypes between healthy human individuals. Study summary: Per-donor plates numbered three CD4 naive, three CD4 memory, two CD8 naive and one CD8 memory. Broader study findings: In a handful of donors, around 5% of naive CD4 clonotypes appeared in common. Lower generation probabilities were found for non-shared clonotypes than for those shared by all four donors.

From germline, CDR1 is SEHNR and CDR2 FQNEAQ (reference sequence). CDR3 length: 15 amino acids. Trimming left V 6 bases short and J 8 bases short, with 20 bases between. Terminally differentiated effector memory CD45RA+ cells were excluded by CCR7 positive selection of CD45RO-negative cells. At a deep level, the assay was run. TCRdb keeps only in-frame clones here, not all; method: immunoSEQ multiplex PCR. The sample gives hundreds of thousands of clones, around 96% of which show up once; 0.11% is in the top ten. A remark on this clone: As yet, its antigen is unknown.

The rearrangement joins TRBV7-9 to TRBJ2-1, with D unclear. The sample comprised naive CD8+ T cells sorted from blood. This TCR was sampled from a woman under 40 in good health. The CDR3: CASRRSASSLYEQFF. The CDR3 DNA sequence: TGTGCCAGCAGACGATCGGCTAGTAGTCTCTATGAGCAGTTCTTC.